Presented here are 10 T cell receptor beta chains from one specimen sequenced in a study of T cells in Graves' hyperthyroidism and ophthalmopathy. Regions amplified from RNA transcripts were the TCR beta CDR3 regions. HTBI primers were the set used in a first-round RT-PCR of the TCR CDR3. TCRdb used MiXCR to reprocess the multiplex PCR reads, holding one entry per CDR3 protein. In the table there are 370,000 or so distinct CDR3 sequences, 15% to 19% of which are singletons. Source material: blood. The receptors were gathered from a woman between 18 and 29 years old with Graves' hyperthyroidism that later progressed to Graves' ophthalmopathy.

This clonotype has a handful of counts. The rearrangement links TRBV6-2 or TRBV6-3 to TRBJ1-5, with D perhaps matching TRBD1 (6 bases). The CDR3 is 18 residues long. Germline CDR1 reads MNHEY; CDR2 reads SVGEGT. V lost 2 bases, J lost 1 base, and 18 bases lay in between. The CDR3 sequence: CASSYTLFRTASNQPQHF. The DNA for the CDR3 is TGTGCCAGCAGTTACACTCTCTTCCGGACAGCAAGCAATCAGCCCCAGCATTTT.

This clonotype was seen many times. The chain is built from TRBV27 and TRBJ2-3, with D possibly TRBD2 on 5 matching bases. Trimming removed 7 bases from V and 1 base from J, with 12 bases in between. Per germline, CDR1 MNHEY and CDR2 SMNVEV (reference sequence). This CDR3 comprises 14 residues. The CDR3 DNA reads TGTGCCAGCAACAAGCGGCTGGGCACAGATACGCAGTATTTT. Translation gives CASNKRLGTDTQYF.

There are many counts of this clonotype. The gene calls are TRBV2 and TRBJ2-7; TRBD2 is a possible D gene (5 bases). V was trimmed by 4 bases and J by 7 bases, leaving 26 bases between them. Germline CDR1 SNHLY, CDR2 FYNNEI. The CDR3 length is 17 residues. CDR3 in amino acids: CASSVKRQAPWSGEQYF. The CDR3 bases are TGTGCCAGCAGTGTAAAGCGGCAGGCACCCTGGTCGGGTGAGCAGTACTTC. The whole variable domain, filled in from reference TRBV2 and TRBJ2-7, reads EPEVTQTPSHQVTQMGQEVILRCVPISNHLYFYWYRQILGQKVEFLVSFYNNEISEKSEIFDDQFSVERPDGSNFTLKIRSTKLEDSAMYFCASSVKRQAPWSGEQYFGPGTRLTVT.

This clonotype was seen repeatedly, ten times or more. The rearrangement joins TRBV18 to TRBJ1-2; 8 bases agree with TRBD1. The germline V gene encodes CDR1 KGHSH and CDR2 LQKENI. CDR3 size: 14 residues. V shed 5 bases, J shed 10 bases, and the junction held 12 bases outside the gene matches. The chain's CDR3 is CASSNARGHAVYTF. In nucleotides, the CDR3 is TGTGCCAGCTCAAACGCCAGGGGGCACGCTGTCTACACCTTC. Together with reference TRBV18 and TRBJ1-2, the CDR3 gives the full variable domain: NAGVMQNPRHLVRRRGQEARLRCSPMKGHSHVYWYRQLPEEGLKFMVYLQKENIIDESGMPKERFSAEFPKEGPSILRIQQVVRGDSAAYFCASSNARGHAVYTFGSGTRLTVV.

The CDR3 here is CASSRDRGEKTGELFF. The CDR3, as DNA: TGTGCCAGCAGCAGGGACAGGGGAGAGAAAACCGGGGAGCTGTTTTTT. The chain joins TRBV6-1 to TRBJ2-2; TRBD1 agrees at 10 bases. The CDR3 length is 16 residues. Germline V lookup: CDR1 MNHNS, CDR2 SASEGT. V shed 6 bases, J shed 5 bases, and the junction held 9 bases outside the gene matches.

Concerning this clonotype: At one of its ends the junction is not consistent with the germline gene, which may arise from a read error. V and J are TRBV7-2 and TRBJ2-1; D unresolved. The CDR3 consists of 15 residues. Looked up from germline, CDR1 is SGHTA and CDR2 is FQGNSA. CDR3 in DNA: TGTGCCAGCAGCCAAGGCGTGGTGGCCGGCAATGAGCACTTCTTC. Its protein product is CASSQGVVAGNEHFF.

This clonotype occurred many times. This chain joins TRBV20-1 and TRBJ2-7; D ambiguous. The germline V and J ends were trimmed by 3 bases and 2 bases, with 8 bases remaining between them. The CDR3 consists of 12 residues. Germline V gene data show CDR1 as DFQATT and CDR2 as SNEGSKA (reference sequence). As DNA, the CDR3 is TGCAGTGCTAGTGGACCCACCTACGAGCAGTACTTC. Translated, it gives CSASGPTYEQYF.

This clonotype was picked up many times. The rearrangement joins TRBV27 to TRBJ2-1; 8 bases are a match to TRBD2. This CDR3 is built from 14 residues. With 2 bases clipped from V and 12 bases from J, the junction kept 9 bases outside the gene matches. The V gene's germline CDR1 is MNHEY and CDR2 SMNVEV (reference sequence). For the CDR3, the DNA is TGTGCCAGCAGTTTAGGCCTAGCGGGCTTAGGGCAGTTCTTC. Translated: CASSLGLAGLGQFF.

This clonotype was counted at least ten times. The rearrangement links TRBV7-9 to TRBJ2-7; D is uncertain. Germline V gene sequence: CDR1 SEHNR, CDR2 FQNEAQ (reference sequence). V lost 3 bases and J lost 3, with 6 bases in between. The CDR3 has 12 residues. Written as DNA, the CDR3 is TGTGCCAGCAGCTTTGGGTACTACGAGCAGTACTTC. Translated: CASSFGYYEQYF.

This clonotype was picked up a small number of times. As DNA, the CDR3 is TGTGCCAGCAGGGACCCTGAGGGTGGAGGGGCCAACGTCCTGACTTTC. This sequence encodes CASRDPEGGGANVLTF. The V call is TRBV7-9, the J call TRBJ2-6, with D perhaps TRBD2 (5 bases). CDR1 and CDR2 (germline): SEHNR, FQNEAQ (reference sequence). V shed 6 bases and J shed 4 bases, with 16 bases lying between them. The CDR3 length is 16 residues.